The clone carrying this T cell receptor (beta chain) was recorded only once. The antigen remains unidentified. 13 Jbeta primers and 60 Vbeta primers were used for the PCR. Using immunoSEQ multiplex PCR, the repertoire was profiled, and TCRdb retains in-frame clones only, with some absent. The table includes around 130,000 clones, 61% detected once. The sample belongs to a study of cytomegalovirus exposure and HLA in healthy donors. Each donor's status was that of a healthy bone marrow donor. V was cut by 0 bases and J by 5 bases, with 14 bases left in between. This CDR3 is 15 amino acids long. Germline V CDR1 and CDR2: LGHNA, YNFKEQ. Regarding the study as a whole: The study assumed roughly uniform donor sequencing depth for presence/absence analyses.

The chain is built from TRBV4-2 and TRBJ2-7, with D possibly matching TRBD2 (7 bases). This receptor was identified in a male donor in good health and CMV-seronegative. The sample was PBMCs. CDR3 in DNA: TGTGCCAGCAGCCAAGATTGGGGGGGGCTGGACGAGCAGTACTTC. This codes for CASSQDWGGLDEQYF.